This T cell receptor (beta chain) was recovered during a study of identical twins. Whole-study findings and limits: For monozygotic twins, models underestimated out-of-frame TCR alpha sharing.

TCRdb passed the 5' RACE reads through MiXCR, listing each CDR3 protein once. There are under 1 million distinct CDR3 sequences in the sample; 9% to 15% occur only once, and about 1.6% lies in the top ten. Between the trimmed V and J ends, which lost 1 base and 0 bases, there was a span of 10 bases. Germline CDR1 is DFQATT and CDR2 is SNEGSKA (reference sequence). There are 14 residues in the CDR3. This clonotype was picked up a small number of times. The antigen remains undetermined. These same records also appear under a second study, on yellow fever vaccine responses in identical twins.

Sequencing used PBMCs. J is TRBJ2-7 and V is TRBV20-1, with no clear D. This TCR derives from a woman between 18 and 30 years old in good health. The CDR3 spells CSARVLDPSYEQYF. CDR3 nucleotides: TGCAGTGCTAGAGTCCTCGACCCCTCCTACGAGCAGTACTTC.